This T cell receptor (beta chain) was retrieved from a study of neoadjuvant nivolumab and ipilimumab in lung cancer. Study-wide results and limits: TCR clonality did not significantly correlate with pathologic tumor regression.

Using immunoSEQ multiplex PCR, the repertoire was profiled, and TCRdb retains in-frame clones only, with some absent. The top ten clones hold roughly 4.9% of a sample with about 4,000 clones, 79% of them seen once. The length of the CDR3 is 18 residues. The V end was cut by 0 bases, the J end by 0 bases, with 16 bases between. Germline CDR1 is SGHRS and CDR2 is YFSETQ. On this clone: Its matching antigen is unknown.

This sequence originates from an adult with non-small cell lung cancer. Material: peripheral blood, obtained after neoadjuvant nivolumab, alone or with ipilimumab, at or shortly before surgery. This chain connects TRBV5-1 to TRBJ2-1; weak D call: TRBD2 (5 bases). CDR3 sequence reads: CASSLGLGVSGSYNEQFF. For the CDR3, the DNA is TGCGCCAGCAGCTTGGGCCTTGGGGTGAGCGGCTCCTACAATGAGCAGTTCTTC.